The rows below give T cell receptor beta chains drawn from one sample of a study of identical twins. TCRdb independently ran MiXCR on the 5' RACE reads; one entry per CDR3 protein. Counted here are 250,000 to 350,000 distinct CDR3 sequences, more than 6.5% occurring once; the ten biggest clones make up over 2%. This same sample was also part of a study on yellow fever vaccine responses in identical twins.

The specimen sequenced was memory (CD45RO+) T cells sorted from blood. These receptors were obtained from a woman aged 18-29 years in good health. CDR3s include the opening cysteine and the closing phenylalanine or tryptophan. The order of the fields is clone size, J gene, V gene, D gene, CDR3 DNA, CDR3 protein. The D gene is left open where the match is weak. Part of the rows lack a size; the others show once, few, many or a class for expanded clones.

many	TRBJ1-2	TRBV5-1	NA	TGCGCCAGCAGCTTGGAGGGATTAGGCTACACCTTC	CASSLEGLGYTF
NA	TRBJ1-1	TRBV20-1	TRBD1	TGCAGTGCTAGGCCCCGGACAGGAGGTTACACTGAAGCTTTCTTT	CSARPRTGGYTEAFF
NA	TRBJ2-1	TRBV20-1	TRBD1	TGCAGTGCTAGGGACAGGGCGGCCTACAATGAGCAGTTCTTC	CSARDRAAYNEQFF
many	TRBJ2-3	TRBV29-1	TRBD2	TGCAGCGTTGAAGATCTTACTAGCGGGGGACAACCCCCAGATACGCAGTATTTT	CSVEDLTSGGQPPDTQYF
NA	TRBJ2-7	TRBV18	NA	TGTGCCAGCTCACCACCAATGGGTTACGAGCAGTACTTC	CASSPPMGYEQYF
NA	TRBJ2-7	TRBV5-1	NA	TGCGCCAGCAGCTTGTCGGCCCACGAGCAGTACTTC	CASSLSAHEQYF
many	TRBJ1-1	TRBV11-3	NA	TGTGCCAGCAGCCTAGGAAACGGGATTTCTTCCAAATTGAACACTGAAGCTTTCTTT	CASSLGNGISSKLNTEAFF
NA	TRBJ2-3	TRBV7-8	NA	TGTGCCAGCAGCCCACCCCGAGGGGGAGACACAGATACGCAGTATTTT	CASSPPRGGDTDTQYF
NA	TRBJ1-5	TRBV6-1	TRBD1	TGTGCCAGCAGTGCCGGACAGGGGTCATCAATCACGCCCCAGCATTTT	CASSAGQGSSITPQHF
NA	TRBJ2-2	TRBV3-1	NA	TGTGCCAGCAGCCCCCTAACTATCACCGGGGAGCTGTTTTTT	CASSPLTITGELFF
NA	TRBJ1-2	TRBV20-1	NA	TGCAGTGCACAAGTAGGGGACCGCTTTGGCTACACCTTC	CSAQVGDRFGYTF
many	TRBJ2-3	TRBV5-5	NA	TGTGCCAGCGGTAACAGGGGGGGGAGCACAGATACGCAGTATTTT	CASGNRGGSTDTQYF
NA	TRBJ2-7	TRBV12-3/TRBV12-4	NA	TGTGCCAGCAGCCTCGGCGTTCGGGGGACCTACGAGCAGTACTTC	CASSLGVRGTYEQYF
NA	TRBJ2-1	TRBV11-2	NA	TGTGCCAGCAGCTTAGGACAGGTCGCAAACAATGAGCAGTTCTTC	CASSLGQVANNEQFF
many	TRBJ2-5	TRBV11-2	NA	TGTGCCAGCAGCTTAGGGCAGGCTCAAGAGACCCAGTACTTC	CASSLGQAQETQYF
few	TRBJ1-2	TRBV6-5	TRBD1	TGTGCCAGCAGTTACCGGAACCCGGGACAGGGGGATGGCTACACCTTC	CASSYRNPGQGDGYTF
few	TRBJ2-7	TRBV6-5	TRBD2	TGTGCCAGCAGTTACTCTCAGCGGGAGACCCACACCTACGAGCAGTACTTC	CASSYSQRETHTYEQYF
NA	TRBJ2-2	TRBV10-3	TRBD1	TGTGCCATCAGTCCCACAGGGGGCAGGAACACCGGGGAGCTGTTTTTT	CAISPTGGRNTGELFF
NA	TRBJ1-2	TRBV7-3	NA	TGTGCCAGCAGCGCCGAAGAGTCCTATGGCTACACCTTC	CASSAEESYGYTF
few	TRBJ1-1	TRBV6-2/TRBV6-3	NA	TGTGCCAGCTCACCCGCAGGGACGAACACTGAAGCTTTCTTT	CASSPAGTNTEAFF
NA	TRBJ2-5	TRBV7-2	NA	TGTGCCAGCAGCAGGTCGGTGACGGAGACCCAGTACTTC	CASSRSVTETQYF
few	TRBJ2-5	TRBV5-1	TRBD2	TGCGCCAGCAGCCTGTCTGCTAGCGGGGGCCAAGAGACCCAGTACTTC	CASSLSASGGQETQYF
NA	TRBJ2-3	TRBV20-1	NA	TGCAGTGCTACCAGGACCCCGGTGATCACAGATACGCAGTATTTT	CSATRTPVITDTQYF
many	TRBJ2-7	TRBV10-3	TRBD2	TGTGCCATCACCGGGACTAGCGGTTCCTACGAGCAGTACTTC	CAITGTSGSYEQYF
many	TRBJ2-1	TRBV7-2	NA	TGTGCCAGCAGCCCAAACTTGGTAGAGCAGTTCTTC	CASSPNLVEQFF
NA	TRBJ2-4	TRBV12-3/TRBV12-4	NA	TGTGCCAGCAGTTTAATAGCCAAAAACATTCAGTACTTC	CASSLIAKNIQYF
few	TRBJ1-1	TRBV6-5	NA	TGTGCCAGCAGTTCCCACGGGGGCGGGAACACTGAAGCTTTCTTT	CASSSHGGGNTEAFF
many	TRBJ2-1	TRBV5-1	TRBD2	TGCGCCAGCAGCTTGGTGGCGGGGGGTTCCTACAATGAGCAGTTCTTC	CASSLVAGGSYNEQFF
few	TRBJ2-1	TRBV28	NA	TGTGCCAGCAAACCGCAAGCGAGACTTGCGGACCTCCTTAATGAGCAGTTCTTC	CASKPQARLADLLNEQFF
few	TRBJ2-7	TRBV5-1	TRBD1	TGCGCCAGCAGCCCAACCCGACAGGGGACTGAGCAGTACTTC	CASSPTRQGTEQYF
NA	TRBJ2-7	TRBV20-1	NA	TGCAGTGCTACCACGACTAGTCGGCAGTACTTC	CSATTTSRQYF
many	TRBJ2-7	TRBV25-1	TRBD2	TGTGCCAGCAGCGTTGGACTAGCGGGAGAAGAGCAGTACTTC	CASSVGLAGEEQYF
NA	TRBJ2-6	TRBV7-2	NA	TGTGCCAGCAGCCAAGGTCCAGTGAGAGGGGCCAACGTCCTGACTTTC	CASSQGPVRGANVLTF
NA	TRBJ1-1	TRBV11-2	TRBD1	TGTGCCAGCAGCGCAAACAGGGGAGACCACATGAACACTGAAGCTTTCTTT	CASSANRGDHMNTEAFF
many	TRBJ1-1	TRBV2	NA	TGTGCCAGCAGTGCCCGGGTTGGTATTACTGAAGCTTTCTTT	CASSARVGITEAFF
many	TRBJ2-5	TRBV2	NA	TGTGCCAGCTCACGGGGTTGGGAGACCCAGTACTTC	CASSRGWETQYF
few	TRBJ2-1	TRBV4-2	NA	TGTGCCAGCAGCCAAGATCATGTCGAGTACAATGAGCAGTTCTTC	CASSQDHVEYNEQFF
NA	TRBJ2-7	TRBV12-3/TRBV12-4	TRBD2	TGTGCCAGCAGCTCGGGACTAGCGGGCGACTACGAGCAGTACTTC	CASSSGLAGDYEQYF
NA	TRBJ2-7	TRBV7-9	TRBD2	TGTGCCAGCAGCTTAATCGCGGGAGGCGGCGAGCAGTACTTC	CASSLIAGGGEQYF
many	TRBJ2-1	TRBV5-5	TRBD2	TGTGCCAGCAGCTTGGTACGGGGGGGCTACAATGAGCAGTTCTTC	CASSLVRGGYNEQFF
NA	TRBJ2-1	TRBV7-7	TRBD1	TGTGCCAGCAGCTTAAAGACAGGGTCTGAGCAGTTCTTC	CASSLKTGSEQFF
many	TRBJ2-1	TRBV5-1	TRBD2	TGCGCCAGCAGCCCCGGACTAGCGGGAGACGAGCAGTTCTTC	CASSPGLAGDEQFF
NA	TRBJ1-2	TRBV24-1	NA	TGTGCCACCAGTGATTCTACGCCCGGACGGAACTATGGCTACACCTTC	CATSDSTPGRNYGYTF